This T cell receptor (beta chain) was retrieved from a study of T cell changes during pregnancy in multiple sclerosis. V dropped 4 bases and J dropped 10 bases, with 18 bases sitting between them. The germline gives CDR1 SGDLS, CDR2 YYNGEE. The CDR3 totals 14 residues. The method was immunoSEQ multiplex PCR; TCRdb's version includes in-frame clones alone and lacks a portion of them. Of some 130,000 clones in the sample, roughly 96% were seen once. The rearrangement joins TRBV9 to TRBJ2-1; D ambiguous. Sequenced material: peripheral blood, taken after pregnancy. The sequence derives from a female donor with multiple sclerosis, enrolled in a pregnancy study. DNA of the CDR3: TGTGCCAGCAGCCTTTCTTCAGGATTCCGGGAGCAGTTCTTC. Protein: CASSLSSGFREQFF.